This T cell receptor beta chain was recorded in a study of blood T cell repertoires in COVID-19. Profiling relied on immunoSEQ multiplex PCR, and the TCRdb table lists in-frame clones only, not all of them. The sample holds hundreds of thousands of clones, 80% to 90% seen once. Sequencing used peripheral blood. The origin of this receptor is a woman in her 30s with active or convalescent COVID-19.

The CDR3 spells CASSPIPQGARTEAFF. CDR3 DNA sequence: TGTGCCAGCAGCCCTATCCCACAGGGGGCTAGGACTGAAGCTTTCTTT. V is TRBV11-2 and J is TRBJ1-1, with TRBD1 matching over 9 bases. The J segment lost 5 bases and the V segment lost 5 bases, leaving 12 bases of the junction unmatched. The germline CDR1 and CDR2 sequences are SGHAT and FQNNGV. The CDR3 is made up of 16 amino acids.